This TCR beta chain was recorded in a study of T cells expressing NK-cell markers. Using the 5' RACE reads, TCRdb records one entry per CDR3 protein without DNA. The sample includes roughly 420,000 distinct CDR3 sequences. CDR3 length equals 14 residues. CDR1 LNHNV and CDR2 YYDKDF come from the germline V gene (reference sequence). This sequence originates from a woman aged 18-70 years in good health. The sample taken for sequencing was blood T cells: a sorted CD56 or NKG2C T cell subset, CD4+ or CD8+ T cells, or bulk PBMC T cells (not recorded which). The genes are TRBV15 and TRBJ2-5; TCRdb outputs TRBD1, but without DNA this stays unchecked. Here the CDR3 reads CATSRGTAQETQYF. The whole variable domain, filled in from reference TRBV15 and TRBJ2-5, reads DAMVIQNPRYQVTQFGKPVTLSCSQTLNHNVMYWYQQKSSQAPKLLFHYYDKDFNNEADTPDNFQSRRPNTSFCFLDIRSPGLGDTAMYLCATSRGTAQETQYFGPGTRLLVL.